The rows below give T cell receptor beta chains drawn from one sample of a study of blood T cell repertoires in COVID-19. The protocol was immunoSEQ multiplex PCR, while the TCRdb copy is restricted to in-frame clones and leaves out a portion. This table has 150,000 to 160,000 clones, roughly 80% appearing once. What was sequenced was peripheral blood. The receptors shown here come from a man of 80 years or more with acute or convalescent COVID-19. Each CDR3 is given with its conserved first and last residue. A D gene is named only where the DNA matches it firmly. Where a row states a size, it is once, few, many or the class of an expanded clone; other rows omit it.

v_gene	j_gene	d_gene	abundance	CDR3aa	CDR3nt
TRBV3-1/TRBV3-2	TRBJ2-2	NA	NA	CASSQPRTAFTNTGELFF	TGTGCCAGCAGCCAACCCAGGACAGCTTTCACGAACACCGGGGAGCTGTTTTTT
TRBV3-1/TRBV3-2	TRBJ1-6	TRBD1	NA	CASSQGRPGTGTLGGSPLHF	TGTGCCAGCAGCCAGGGACGACCCGGGACAGGGACCCTCGGCGGCTCACCCCTCCACTTT
TRBV12-3/TRBV12-4	TRBJ2-7	NA	NA	CASSFRGGYEQYF	TGTGCCAGCAGTTTTAGGGGGGGATACGAGCAGTACTTC
TRBV9	TRBJ2-1	TRBD1	NA	CASSSPGGSYNEQFF	TGTGCCAGCAGCTCACCAGGGGGCTCCTACAATGAGCAGTTCTTC
TRBV6-5	TRBJ2-3	TRBD1	NA	CASSRDRGTDTQYF	TGTGCCAGCAGCCGGGACAGGGGCACAGATACGCAGTATTTT
TRBV7-8	TRBJ2-1	TRBD2	few	CASSLGTSGGRYNEQFF	TGTGCCAGCAGCTTGGGGACTAGCGGGGGTCGATACAATGAGCAGTTCTTC
TRBV3-1/TRBV3-2	TRBJ2-5	TRBD1	NA	CASSPRTGAKDF	TGTGCCAGCAGCCCGAGAACAGGGGCCAAAGACTTC
TRBV10-3	TRBJ1-5	TRBD1	NA	CAISGTGTGSFSNQPQHF	TGTGCCATCAGTGGCACCGGGACAGGGAGTTTTAGCAATCAGCCCCAGCATTTT
TRBV11-3	TRBJ1-4	NA	NA	CASSQNRADEKLFF	TGTGCCAGCAGCCAAAACAGGGCTGATGAAAAACTGTTTTTT
TRBV4-2	TRBJ1-4	NA	few	CASSQDDNRAATNEKLFF	TGTGCCAGCAGCCAAGATGATAACAGAGCTGCAACTAATGAAAAACTGTTTTTT
TRBV2	TRBJ2-3	TRBD2	NA	CASSELSGGRDTQYF	TGTGCCAGCAGTGAATTGAGCGGGGGCCGGGATACGCAGTATTTT
TRBV28	TRBJ1-2	TRBD1	NA	CASRTGTGLGYTF	TGTGCCAGCAGGACCGGGACAGGGCTTGGCTACACCTTC
TRBV4-2	TRBJ2-7	NA	NA	CASSRGTEYSYEQYF	TGTGCCAGCAGCCGCGGGACCGAATACTCCTACGAGCAGTACTTC
TRBV14	TRBJ2-5	NA	NA	CASSQRTRGETQYF	TGTGCCAGCAGCCAAAGGACTCGGGGGGAGACCCAGTACTTC
TRBV5-6	TRBJ1-1	NA	NA	CASSLGRDTEAFF	TGTGCCAGCAGCTTGGGCAGGGACACTGAAGCTTTCTTT
TRBV12-3/TRBV12-4	TRBJ2-3	TRBD1	NA	CAGGRGRKDTQYF	TGTGCCGGAGGCAGGGGGCGGAAAGATACGCAGTATTTT
TRBV24-1	TRBJ2-2	NA	NA	CATSDPQGRIGELFF	TGTGCCACCAGTGATCCGCAGGGTCGGATCGGGGAGCTGTTTTTT
TRBV30	TRBJ2-5	NA	NA	CAWSVLGGETQYF	TGTGCCTGGAGTGTTTTAGGCGGGGAGACCCAGTACTTC
TRBV5-1	TRBJ2-1	TRBD2	NA	CASSFGLAGGPHEQFF	TGCGCCAGCAGCTTCGGACTAGCGGGGGGGCCCCATGAGCAGTTCTTC
TRBV29-1	TRBJ2-2	TRBD1	NA	CSATQGDGTGELFF	TGCAGCGCTACACAGGGGGACGGCACCGGGGAGCTGTTTTTT
TRBV5-4	TRBJ1-1	NA	NA	CASSRGALGSEAFF	TGTGCCAGCAGCCGGGGGGCCCTGGGATCGGAAGCTTTCTTT
TRBV5-1	TRBJ1-4	TRBD1	medium-sized	CASSLGSLTGEPTNEKLFF	TGCGCCAGCAGCTTGGGGTCACTTACAGGGGAACCGACTAATGAAAAACTGTTTTTT
TRBV9	TRBJ1-4	NA	NA	CASSVQASNEKLFF	TGTGCCAGCAGCGTACAGGCATCTAATGAAAAACTGTTTTTT
TRBV7-3	TRBJ2-3	NA	few	CASSLDRDTQYF	TGTGCCAGCAGCTTAGATAGAGATACGCAGTATTTT
TRBV10-1	TRBJ1-5	TRBD1	NA	CASRQGRKLDQPQHF	TGCGCCAGCAGACAGGGGCGGAAACTGGATCAGCCCCAGCATTTT
TRBV7-2	TRBJ2-1	TRBD2	NA	CASSSSGGRYNEQFF	TGTGCCAGCAGCTCTTCGGGGGGGCGGTACAATGAGCAGTTCTTC
TRBV9	TRBJ1-4	TRBD1	few	CASSVAPRGLNEKLFF	TGTGCCAGCAGCGTAGCTCCCAGGGGGCTTAATGAAAAACTGTTTTTT
TRBV19	TRBJ1-2	NA	NA	CASSHQGNYGYTF	TGTGCCAGTAGTCACCAGGGTAACTATGGCTACACCTTC
TRBV7-3	TRBJ2-7	TRBD2	NA	CASSVTSGLNYEQYF	TGTGCCAGCAGCGTTACTAGCGGCCTAAACTACGAGCAGTACTTC
TRBV11-2	TRBJ2-5	NA	NA	CASSLGRAQETQYF	TGTGCCAGCAGCTTAGGGCGGGCCCAAGAGACCCAGTACTTC
TRBV25-1	TRBJ2-5	TRBD1	NA	CASAPRQGETQYF	TGTGCCAGCGCCCCCCGACAGGGGGAGACCCAGTACTTC
TRBV7-9	TRBJ2-5	NA	NA	CASSPEYFQETQYF	TGTGCCAGCAGCCCCGAGTACTTCCAAGAGACCCAGTACTTC
TRBV19	TRBJ2-7	TRBD1	NA	CASSPGTGPYEQYF	TGTGCCAGTAGTCCCGGGACAGGCCCCTACGAGCAGTACTTC
TRBV4-1	TRBJ2-3	NA	NA	CASSQEAAGAADTQYF	TGCGCCAGCAGCCAAGAGGCCGCGGGGGCGGCGGATACGCAGTATTTT
TRBV3-1/TRBV3-2	TRBJ2-5	NA	NA	CASSREIRETQYF	TGTGCCAGCAGCCGGGAGATTAGAGAGACCCAGTACTTC
TRBV18	TRBJ1-3	NA	NA	CASSPGPGSGNTIYF	TGTGCCAGCTCACCTGGGCCTGGCTCTGGAAACACCATATATTTT
TRBV12-3/TRBV12-4	TRBJ1-1	TRBD1	once	CASSPGTGREAFF	TGTGCCAGCAGTCCCGGGACAGGACGGGAAGCTTTCTTT
TRBV11-3	TRBJ2-5	TRBD2	NA	CASSQGTSGYLGTQYF	TGTGCCAGCAGCCAAGGGACTAGCGGGTACCTCGGGACCCAGTACTTC
TRBV7-2	TRBJ1-6	NA	NA	CASSFTVNNSPLHF	TGTGCCAGCAGCTTCACAGTGAATAATTCACCCCTCCACTTT
TRBV6-2/TRBV6-3	TRBJ1-2	NA	NA	CASSYSAWGYTF	TGTGCCAGCAGTTACTCGGCTTGGGGCTACACCTTC
TRBV12-5	TRBJ2-1	TRBD2	NA	CASGRGGAYNEQFF	TGTGCTAGTGGTCGGGGGGGGGCCTACAATGAGCAGTTCTTC
TRBV9	TRBJ2-7	NA	NA	CASSPSPGQTYEQYF	TGTGCCAGCAGCCCAAGTCCGGGACAAACCTACGAGCAGTACTTC
TRBV29-1	TRBJ2-1	NA	NA	CSVGGQGSSYNEQFF	TGCAGCGTTGGGGGGCAGGGGAGCTCCTACAATGAGCAGTTCTTC
TRBV28	TRBJ2-1	NA	NA	CASSREPSSYNEQFF	TGTGCCAGCAGTCGAGAACCGAGCTCCTACAATGAGCAGTTCTTC
TRBV9	TRBJ2-3	NA	NA	CASSVLDGEMDTQYF	TGTGCCAGCAGCGTATTGGACGGGGAAATGGATACGCAGTATTTT
TRBV19	TRBJ1-4	TRBD1	NA	CASSTTGQGAKLFF	TGTGCCAGTAGTACCACAGGACAGGGGGCAAAACTGTTTTTT
TRBV5-6	TRBJ2-1	NA	NA	CASSLALKGNYNEQFF	TGTGCCAGCAGCTTGGCCCTGAAGGGGAACTACAATGAGCAGTTCTTC
TRBV18	TRBJ2-1	TRBD2	NA	CASSPLGLAGGNEQFF	TGTGCCAGCTCACCACTGGGACTAGCGGGGGGCAATGAGCAGTTCTTC
TRBV5-1	TRBJ2-7	TRBD1	NA	CASTGPGQGSGEQYF	TGCGCCAGCACCGGACCGGGACAGGGGTCTGGCGAGCAGTACTTC
TRBV19	TRBJ1-2	TRBD1	NA	CASSYTTGPYTF	TGTGCCAGTAGTTACACGACAGGGCCCTACACCTTC
TRBV27	TRBJ2-7	NA	NA	CASSDGQPPYEQYF	TGTGCCAGCAGTGACGGACAGCCACCCTACGAGCAGTACTTC
TRBV5-1	TRBJ2-2	TRBD2	NA	CASSLEAGVNTGELFF	TGCGCCAGCAGCTTGGAGGCGGGGGTGAACACCGGGGAGCTGTTTTTT